This paragraph reports one TCR beta chain. This record belongs to a study of PD-1 blockade in classical Hodgkin lymphoma. Study-wide context: Intravenous infusions of nivolumab 3 mg/kg reached patients every 2 weeks.

J was trimmed by 8 bases and V by 7 bases; bases with no gene match: 19. The CDR3 extends over 17 amino acids. Per germline, CDR1 MGHRA and CDR2 YSYEKL. Every patient had relapsed following autologous stem cell transplantation, and cohorts differed in brentuximab vedotin exposure. CD4+ T cells were purified from thawed PBMCs by magnetic negative selection. The repertoire was sequenced with immunoSEQ multiplex PCR; TCRdb's copy has only in-frame clones and lacks some. Of 4,000 to 5,000 clones in the sample, approximately 87% were seen once. The chain employs TRBV4-1 and TRBJ1-2; 10 positions agree with TRBD1. This clonotype was obtained from a human donor with classical Hodgkin lymphoma. The material was CD4+ T cells from blood, obtained at baseline. The CDR3 spells CASTKGGTGASLEGYTF. As DNA, the CDR3 is TGCGCCAGCACCAAAGGAGGGACAGGGGCCTCCTTAGAAGGCTACACCTTC.